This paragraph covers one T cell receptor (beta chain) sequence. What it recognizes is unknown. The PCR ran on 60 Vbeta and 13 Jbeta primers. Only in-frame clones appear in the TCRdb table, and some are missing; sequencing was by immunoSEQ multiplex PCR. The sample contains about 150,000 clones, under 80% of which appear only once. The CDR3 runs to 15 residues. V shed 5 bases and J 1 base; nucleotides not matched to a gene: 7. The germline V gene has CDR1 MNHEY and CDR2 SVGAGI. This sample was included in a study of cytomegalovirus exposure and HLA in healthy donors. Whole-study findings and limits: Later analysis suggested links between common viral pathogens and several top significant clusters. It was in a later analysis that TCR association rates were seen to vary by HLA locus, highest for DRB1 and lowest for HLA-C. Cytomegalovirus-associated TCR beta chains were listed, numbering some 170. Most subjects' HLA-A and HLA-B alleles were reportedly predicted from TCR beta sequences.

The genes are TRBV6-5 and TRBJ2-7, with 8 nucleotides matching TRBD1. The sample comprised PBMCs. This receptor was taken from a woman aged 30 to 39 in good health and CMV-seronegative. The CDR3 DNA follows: TGTGCCAGCAGTCCCCCCCGGACAGGGTCCTACGAGCAGTACTTC. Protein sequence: CASSPPRTGSYEQYF.